This T cell receptor beta chain stems from a study of T cells in Graves' hyperthyroidism and ophthalmopathy. The hyperthyroidism patients had all been newly diagnosed, and their disease duration was under 2 months. Their ages ranged from 18 to 65 years. Exclusions: uncontrolled infection, other autoimmune disease, pregnancy, lactation. Fresh peripheral blood, roughly 10 ml, was the source of the PBMCs. RNA transcripts gave rise to amplified TCR beta CDR3 regions. HTBI primers were used for first-round RT-PCR of the TCR CDR3. MiXCR, applied by TCRdb to the multiplex PCR reads, yields one record per CDR3 protein. Seen here are about 740,000 distinct CDR3 sequences, roughly 15% observed once, and the top ten hold roughly 10%. This clonotype was seen many times. Its antigen remains unknown. Germline V gene sequence: CDR1 SNHLY, CDR2 FYNNEI. Between the trimmed V and J ends, which lost 3 bases and 0 bases, there was a span of 11 bases. The CDR3 contains 15 residues.

General observations from the study: Also found in blood were most expanded thyroid clonotypes above 0.001.

The chain joins TRBV2 to TRBJ2-5; D remains unclear. The receptor comes from a woman under 30 with Graves' hyperthyroidism. Sequencing was performed on blood. This CDR3 is CASSETHWYQETQYF. CDR3 DNA sequence: TGTGCCAGCAGTGAGACCCACTGGTACCAAGAGACCCAGTACTTC.